This entry lists 11 T cell receptor beta chains sequenced from one sample in a study of beta chain features in type 1 diabetes. All of the isolated RNA was reverse transcribed, so expressed TCRB transcripts were sequenced. Sequencing was performed with immunoSEQ multiplex PCR; in TCRdb, only in-frame clones are kept and a portion is missing. This table holds 150,000 to 170,000 clones, roughly 8% found once. Sequences were obtained from central memory CD4+ T cells from blood. These receptors came from a man between 18 and 35 years old in good health.

In its sample, this clone was seen many times. The rearrangement joins TRBV18 to TRBJ2-5; a weak D match, TRBD1 (6 bases). Trimming removed 1 base at V and 1 base at J, with 13 bases between. CDR3 length: 16 residues. Germline CDR1 KGHSH, CDR2 LQKENI. For the CDR3, the DNA is TGTGCCAGCTCACCACGGGCAGGGGAATCCCAAGAGACCCAGTACTTC. It is translated as CASSPRAGESQETQYF.

This clone was recorded at least ten times. The chain links TRBV11-2 to TRBJ2-4, with a weak D call TRBD2 (5 bases). Germline V gene lookup returns CDR1 SGHAT and CDR2 FQNNGV. The V and J ends lost 3 bases and 0 bases respectively, with 6 bases between them. The CDR3 sequence is 14 residues long. The CDR3 bases are TGTGCCAGCAGCTTCGGGGTAGCCAAAAACATTCAGTACTTC. Encoded protein: CASSFGVAKNIQYF.

Only a few counts were recorded for this clone. The chain has TRBV18 and TRBJ1-1; possible D gene TRBD1, 5 bases. Germline loops: CDR1 KGHSH, CDR2 LQKENI. The CDR3 extends over 14 amino acids. Deletions cut 8 bases from V and 7 bases from J, with 20 bases between. For the CDR3, the DNA is TGTGCCAGCACCCAAGGGGCCCACCCTGGTGAAGCTTTCTTT. It translates to CASTQGAHPGEAFF.

This clone was counted at least ten times. The chain is built from TRBV7-9 and TRBJ1-1; perhaps TRBD1 as D (6 bases). Germline V CDR1 and CDR2: SEHNR, FQNEAQ (reference sequence). The V gene lost 3 bases and the J gene lost 10 bases, with 9 bases spanning the gap. CDR3 length: 11 residues. CDR3: CASSLGRGAFF. The CDR3 bases are TGTGCCAGCAGCTTGGGCAGGGGAGCTTTCTTT. The variable domain in full, completed from reference TRBV7-9 and TRBJ1-1, reads DTGVSQNPRHKITKRGQNVTFRCDPISEHNRLYWYRQTLGQGPEFLTYFQNEAQLEKSRLLSDRFSAERPKGSFSTLEIQRTEQGDSAMYLCASSLGRGAFFGQGTRLTVV.

This clone showed up just a few times. The chain links TRBV5-4 to TRBJ2-1; 8 bases align to TRBD2. The CDR3 loop spans 15 amino acids. Germline lookup yields CDR1 SGHNT and CDR2 YYREEE (reference sequence). V was clipped by 1 base and J by 7 bases; unmatched bases: 7. CDR3: CASSLWLAGQNEQFF. The CDR3 DNA sequence: TGTGCCAGCAGCTTGTGGCTAGCGGGTCAGAATGAGCAGTTCTTC.

This sequence joins TRBV7-3 and TRBJ2-4, with TRBD2 matching 7 bases. V gave up 1 base and J gave up 6 bases; unmatched junction bases: 6. The CDR3 is 15 amino acids. The germline gives CDR1 SGHTA, CDR2 FQGTGA. CDR3 DNA: TGTGCCAGCAGCTTAATGGGAGGGGTCCCAAACATTCAGTACTTC. Amino acid sequence: CASSLMGGVPNIQYF.

The chain couples TRBV15 to TRBJ1-4, with a tentative D call TRBD1 (5 bases). This CDR3 spans 17 amino acids. The V gene's germline CDR1 is LNHNV and CDR2 YYDKDF (reference sequence). Trimming pared 0 bases from V and 3 bases from J, leaving 14 bases between. The CDR3 region has the DNA TGTGCCACCAGCAGAGATCCGGGGGTTTCAGCTAATGAAAAACTGTTTTTT. It translates to CATSRDPGVSANEKLFF.

In its sample, this clone was seen a few times. The chain is built from TRBV7-2 and TRBJ2-7; tentative D call: TRBD1 (5 bases). This CDR3 has 12 residues. V lost 5 bases and J 6 bases, leaving 11 bases between the germline ends. Germline-derived CDR1 and CDR2 are SGHTA and FQGNSA. CDR3 sequence (DNA): TGTGCCAGCAGCGTACAGGAATTCGAGCAGTACTTC. Translated: CASSVQEFEQYF.

This clone was detected many times. The rearrangement uses TRBV30 and TRBJ1-2; D possibly corresponds to TRBD1 (5 bases). The germline V gene has CDR1 GTSNPN and CDR2 SVGIG (reference sequence). The CDR3 has 14 amino acids. Trimming left V 2 bases short and J 4 bases short, with 14 bases between. The CDR3 sequence: CAWSTPGQGYGYTF. The DNA for the CDR3 is TGTGCCTGGAGTACACCCGGCCAGGGCTATGGCTACACCTTC.

The V gene is TRBV6-1, the J gene TRBJ1-1; 10 positions match TRBD1. V lost 4 bases and J lost 6; bases outside the gene matches: 5. The germline gives CDR1 MNHNS, CDR2 SASEGT. The CDR3 has 14 amino acids. The CDR3 DNA is TGTGCCAGCAGTGTAGACAGGGGGCGACCTGAAGCTTTCTTT. This gives the protein CASSVDRGRPEAFF.

This clone turned up a few times. The chain joins TRBV29-1 to TRBJ2-3; 9 bases are shared with TRBD2. CDR3 length: 15 residues. Unmatched junction bases numbered 5, after V lost 2 bases and J lost 2 bases. The germline V gene has CDR1 SQVTM and CDR2 ANQGSEA. The CDR3 DNA reads TGCAGCGTTGAAATTGGCGGGAGGGCCACAGATACGCAGTATTTT. Translated, it gives CSVEIGGRATDTQYF.